This is a list of T cell receptor beta chains from one sample in a study of regulatory T cells in long-lasting Graves disease. TCRdb reprocessed the multiplex PCR reads via MiXCR and lists one record per CDR3 protein. The sample has almost 350,000 distinct CDR3 sequences; roughly a fifth are singletons. The input for sequencing was peripheral blood mononuclear cells (PBMCs), taken when the disease was refractory, from a patient treated with antithyroid drugs. Receptors originate from a female donor with Graves disease. Both conserved end residues are part of each CDR3. Each record gives: CDR3 DNA, CDR3 protein, D gene, J gene, clone size, CDR3 length, V gene. A D gene is named only where the DNA matches it firmly. Clone size appears in some rows only: once, few, many, or a class for an expanded clone.

TGTGCCAGCTCACCAGGGATGGGAACCAATGAGCAGTTCTTC CASSPGMGTNEQFF . TRBJ2-1 . 14 TRBV18
TGTGCCAGCAGTCGAACCAGGGCTGAAGCTTTCTTT CASSRTRAEAFF . TRBJ1-1 many 12 TRBV12-3/TRBV12-4
TGTGCCAGCAGCCGCCGTCCCGGGGATGGCTACACCTTC CASSRRPGDGYTF . TRBJ1-2 many 13 TRBV12-3/TRBV12-4
TGTGCCAGCAGTTTACAGGGTTGGTATAGCAATCAGCCCCAGCATTTT CASSLQGWYSNQPQHF . TRBJ1-5 many 16 TRBV27
TGTGCCAGCAGCTTAAGACTAGGGACTAGCGGGAACTACGAGCAGTACTTC CASSLRLGTSGNYEQYF TRBD2 TRBJ2-7 many 17 TRBV7-8
TGTGCCAGCACCACGTTCCGGACAGGGGTGAATATTGAGAGCTCCTATAATTCACCCCTCCACTTT CASTTFRTGVNIESSYNSPLHF TRBD1 TRBJ1-6 few 22 TRBV5-8
TGTGCCAGCTCACCACAGGGGACTGCGGGCACTGAAGCTTTCTTT CASSPQGTAGTEAFF . TRBJ1-1 . 15 TRBV18
TGTGCCAGCAGTTTAGCGCCGGGCCGATTAAAGCAGACCCCGGATGAGACAGATACGCAGTATTTT CASSLAPGRLKQTPDETDTQYF . TRBJ2-3 . 22 TRBV12-3/TRBV12-4
TGTGCCAGCAGGGCGGGACAGAGCAATCAGCCCCAGCATTTT CASRAGQSNQPQHF TRBD1 TRBJ1-5 many 14 TRBV28
TGTGCCAGCAGCGTAGGGAGCTCCGGGTTTTTAGAGACCCAGTACTTC CASSVGSSGFLETQYF . TRBJ2-5 few 16 TRBV9
TGCGCCAGCAGCCACGGGGCTAGCGGGATCTCCTACGAGCAGTACTTC CASSHGASGISYEQYF TRBD2 TRBJ2-7 few 16 TRBV4-1
TGTGCCAGCAGCTTAGAAAGCGCTCCCTACAATGAGCAGTTCTTC CASSLESAPYNEQFF . TRBJ2-1 . 15 TRBV11-2